The 25 T cell receptor beta chains in this list originate from one sample, sequenced in a study of cytotoxic CD8 clonotypes in ibrutinib-treated CLL. Profiled with immunoSEQ multiplex PCR; TCRdb holds only in-frame clones, not every one. The sample has about 120,000 clones, approximately 56% seen once. Sequenced here: PBMCs, sampled after 24 months of ibrutinib treatment. These receptor sequences come from a human donor with chronic lymphocytic leukemia.

The chain links TRBV6-5 to TRBJ1-2; unclear D gene. The V end was cut by 8 bases, the J end by 7 bases, with 14 bases between. The CDR3 runs 12 residues. Germline loops: CDR1 MNHEY, CDR2 SVGAGI. In DNA form, the CDR3 reads TGTGCCAGCTCGACCCTTGTGGGTGGCTACACCTTC. Its protein is CASSTLVGGYTF.

V gene TRBV30 combines with J gene TRBJ2-1, with 8 bases fitting TRBD2. The CDR3 has 13 residues. Germline V gene sequence: CDR1 GTSNPN, CDR2 SVGIG (reference sequence). Trimming cost V 5 bases and J 6 bases; bases outside gene matches: 6. CDR3 bases: TGTGCCTGGGCGGGGGGTTCGACCAATGAGCAGTTCTTC. Encoded protein: CAWAGGSTNEQFF.

This clone was seen a single time. This chain uses TRBV13 with TRBJ2-4, with D tentatively TRBD2 (7 bases). Germline V CDR1 and CDR2: PRHDT, FYEKMQ (reference sequence). CDR3 length equals 17 residues. Trimming cost V 2 bases and J 0 bases, with 14 bases left between them. In DNA, the CDR3 is TGTGCCAGCAGCTTAACGTCGGGGGGCGCAGCCAAAAACATTCAGTACTTC. Amino acid sequence: CASSLTSGGAAKNIQYF.

This clone was seen a handful of times. This sequence joins TRBV5-4 and TRBJ2-7; D possibly corresponds to TRBD2 (7 bases). Per germline, CDR1 SGHNT and CDR2 YYREEE (reference sequence). V was cut by 0 bases and J by 2 bases, with 15 bases left in between. The CDR3 is made up of 16 amino acids. Here the CDR3 reads CASSLGGGELTYEQYF. The CDR3 bases are TGTGCCAGCAGCTTGGGAGGGGGGGAACTAACCTACGAGCAGTACTTC.

V is TRBV19 and J is TRBJ1-5; no reliable D call. The CDR3 is 12 residues long. CDR1 is LNHDA and CDR2 is SQIVND in the germline V gene (reference sequence). The ends were cut back, 1 base at V and 5 bases at J, with 3 bases in the middle. CDR3: CASSIGDQPQHF. CDR3 bases: TGTGCCAGTAGTATAGGAGATCAGCCCCAGCATTTT.

The chain is built from TRBV29-1 and TRBJ2-1, with D perhaps TRBD1 (5 bases). The CDR3 is 12 amino acids. Deletions cut 7 bases from V and 9 bases from J, with 16 bases between. The V gene's germline CDR1 is SQVTM and CDR2 ANQGSEA. The CDR3 nucleotides read TGCAGCGCCAGACAGTCAACCAGTGAGCAGTTCTTC. The encoded protein is CSARQSTSEQFF.

In nucleotides, the CDR3 is TGCGCCAGCAGCCAAGATCCCGAGAACTATGGCTACACCTTC. This gives the protein CASSQDPENYGYTF. The chain uses TRBV4-1 and TRBJ1-2; no clear D gene. Germline CDR1 and CDR2: MGHRA and YSYEKL. Trimming removed 0 bases at V and 2 bases at J, with 7 bases between. This CDR3 has 14 amino acids.

This chain uses TRBV2 with TRBJ1-1; D ambiguous. CDR1 and CDR2 (germline): SNHLY, FYNNEI. V was trimmed by 6 bases and J by 10 bases, leaving 15 bases between them. The CDR3 covers 12 residues. CDR3 protein: CASSDLAVRAFF. DNA of the CDR3: TGTGCCAGCAGCGACCTTGCCGTGAGAGCTTTCTTT.

V and J are TRBV5-1 and TRBJ1-4; 10 bases are a match to TRBD1. This CDR3 has 19 residues. V lost 0 bases and J lost 3; bases outside the gene matches: 11. The germline V gene has CDR1 SGHRS and CDR2 YFSETQ. The CDR3 loop is CASSLELRGTGASNEKLFF. CDR3 coding DNA: TGCGCCAGCAGCTTGGAGCTTAGGGGGACAGGGGCTTCTAATGAAAAACTGTTTTTT.

This rearrangement joins TRBV9 to TRBJ1-6; the D gene is possibly TRBD1 (6 bases). Germline V gene data show CDR1 as SGDLS and CDR2 as YYNGEE. There are 15 residues in the CDR3. Trimming pared 4 bases from V and 6 bases from J, leaving 14 bases between. In DNA form, the CDR3 reads TGTGCCAGCAGCAAACGGGACACCACTAATTCACCCCTCCACTTT. Translating it yields CASSKRDTTNSPLHF.

This clone was picked up one time. The chain employs TRBV5-6 and TRBJ2-6; unclear D gene. V gave up 4 bases and J gave up 2 bases, with 10 bases separating them. Germline V gene lookup returns CDR1 SGHDT and CDR2 YYEEEE. The CDR3 runs to 15 residues. The CDR3 DNA reads TGTGCCAGCAGCCCACGTACGACTGGGGCCAACGTCCTGACTTTC. This translates into CASSPRTTGANVLTF.

The chain links TRBV9 to TRBJ2-7; D unresolved. There are 12 residues in the CDR3. The V end was cut by 3 bases, the J end by 6 bases, with 10 bases between. The germline gives CDR1 SGDLS, CDR2 YYNGEE. This chain's CDR3 is CASSARLGEQYF. CDR3 in DNA: TGTGCCAGCAGCGCCCGTTTGGGCGAGCAGTACTTC. The full variable domain, its missing parts supplied by reference TRBV9 and TRBJ2-7, is DSGVTQTPKHLITATGQRVTLRCSPRSGDLSVYWYQQSLDQGLQFLIQYYNGEERAKGNILERFSAQQFPDLHSELNLSSLELGDSALYFCASSARLGEQYFGPGTRLTVT.

J is TRBJ1-6 and V is TRBV9; a possible D gene is TRBD1 (5 bases). From germline, CDR1 is SGDLS and CDR2 YYNGEE. V gave up 4 bases and J gave up 5 bases, with 10 bases separating them. The CDR3 contains 14 residues. CDR3 sequence: CASSQGSDNSPLHF. CDR3 DNA: TGTGCCAGCAGCCAGGGTTCGGATAATTCACCCCTCCACTTT.

CDR3 protein: CASSQGQGNGEQYF. The CDR3 nucleotides are TGCGCCAGCAGCCAGGGACAGGGTAACGGCGAGCAGTACTTC. The V gene is TRBV5-1, the J gene TRBJ2-7; 9 bases match TRBD1. The V gene's germline CDR1 is SGHRS and CDR2 YFSETQ. The CDR3 has 14 amino acids. The J segment lost 6 bases and the V segment lost 4 bases, leaving 8 bases of the junction unmatched.

This clone was detected only a few times. The V gene is TRBV30, the J gene TRBJ1-5; TRBD1 matches at 7 bases. In germline, CDR1 is GTSNPN, CDR2 SVGIG (reference sequence). The CDR3 totals 14 residues. V lost 2 bases to trimming and J lost 2 bases; unmatched junction nucleotides: 3. Here the CDR3 DNA reads TGTGCCTGGAGTCGAGGGGGCCGCAATCAGCCCCAGCATTTT. Translated, it gives CAWSRGGRNQPQHF.

The chain combines TRBV30 with TRBJ1-2; D is unresolved. In germline, CDR1 is GTSNPN, CDR2 SVGIG (reference sequence). The V end was cut by 4 bases, the J end by 6 bases, with 12 bases between. This CDR3 is 12 amino acids long. CDR3 nucleotides: TGTGCCTGGACAGCCGCCGCCCATGGCTACACCTTC. It is translated as CAWTAAAHGYTF.

The chain combines TRBV15 with TRBJ2-3; 11 bases align to TRBD1. The junction had 6 bases not matched to a gene; V was cut back by 2 bases and J by 5 bases. The germline gives CDR1 LNHNV, CDR2 YYDKDF (reference sequence). The CDR3 loop spans 16 amino acids. The CDR3 region is CATSRLGQGAGDTQYF. CDR3 DNA: TGTGCCACCAGCAGACTCGGACAGGGGGCGGGAGATACGCAGTATTTT.

This clone was observed a few times. CDR3 sequence reads: CASSFSRPDTQYF. The DNA for the CDR3 is TGTGCCAGCAGTTTTTCTAGGCCAGATACGCAGTATTTT. The chain recombines TRBV27 with TRBJ2-3; no clear D gene. V gave up 3 bases and J gave up 4 bases, with 8 bases separating them. CDR1 MNHEY and CDR2 SMNVEV come from the germline V gene (reference sequence). This CDR3 has 13 residues.

The genes are TRBV6-5 and TRBJ1-2; the D is unclear. Per the germline V gene, CDR1 is MNHEY and CDR2 is SVGAGI. The CDR3 consists of 15 residues. V was cut by 7 bases and J by 2 bases, with 17 bases left in between. CDR3 in amino acids: CASTEGRTLNYGYTF. The CDR3 DNA sequence: TGTGCCAGCACCGAAGGGAGGACCCTCAACTATGGCTACACCTTC.

This clone was observed a few times. This chain joins TRBV2 and TRBJ2-2; unclear D gene. Germline loops: CDR1 SNHLY, CDR2 FYNNEI. There are 13 residues in the CDR3. V dropped 7 bases and J dropped 3 bases, with 9 bases sitting between them. CDR3: CASKVTYTGELFF. CDR3 nucleotide sequence: TGTGCCAGCAAAGTGACCTACACCGGGGAGCTGTTTTTT.

The chain links TRBV25-1 to TRBJ2-1; D possibly corresponds to TRBD2 (6 bases). This CDR3 spans 16 amino acids. In germline, CDR1 is MGHDK, CDR2 SYGVNS. Trimming stripped 7 bases from V and 2 bases from J, with 18 bases between. For the CDR3, the DNA is TGTGCCAGCACCGATCCAGGACGGGGGACCTACAATGAGCAGTTCTTC. It translates to CASTDPGRGTYNEQFF. The variable domain in full, completed from reference TRBV25-1 and TRBJ2-1, reads EADIYQTPRYLVIGTGKKITLECSQTMGHDKMYWYQQDPGMELHLIHYSYGVNSTEKGDLSSESTVSRIRTEHFPLTLESARPSHTSQYLCASTDPGRGTYNEQFFGPGTRLTVL.

This clone was seen more than once but under ten times. The J gene is TRBJ2-4, the V gene TRBV30; 9 bases line up with TRBD1. CDR1 is GTSNPN, CDR2 SVGIG, per germline (reference sequence). The CDR3 has 13 amino acids. V trimming: 5 bases; J trimming: 8 bases; junction bases outside the gene matches: 7. CDR3 sequence reads: CAWGPGQGDIQYF. The DNA of the CDR3 is TGTGCCTGGGGGCCGGGACAGGGAGACATTCAGTACTTC.

V gene TRBV11-2 combines with J gene TRBJ1-4; D ambiguous. With 6 bases removed from V and 1 base from J, the gap between germline ends came to 9 bases. Germline values: CDR1 SGHAT, CDR2 FQNNGV. The CDR3 spans 14 residues. In DNA form, the CDR3 reads TGTGCCAGCAGTTTGAGGATAACTAATGAAAAACTGTTTTTT. This translates into CASSLRITNEKLFF.

This sequence joins TRBV18 and TRBJ1-1; D not certain. V was trimmed by 6 bases and J by 3 bases, leaving 14 bases between them. This CDR3 is 14 amino acids long. The germline gives CDR1 KGHSH, CDR2 LQKENI. The CDR3 protein is CASSSSSLDTEAFF. The CDR3 DNA follows: TGTGCCAGCTCCTCGTCCTCCCTGGACACTGAAGCTTTCTTT.

The chain couples TRBV2 to TRBJ1-6; D remains unclear. The CDR3 length is 14 residues. CDR1 and CDR2 (germline): SNHLY, FYNNEI. The V gene lost 0 bases and the J gene lost 10 bases, with 10 bases spanning the gap. CDR3 DNA sequence: TGTGCCAGCAGTGAAGCGCTTGGGGAATCACCCCTCCACTTT. Protein: CASSEALGESPLHF.